This section outlines one T cell receptor beta chain sequence together with its context. This record belongs to a study of untreated major depressive disorder. Sequencing used immunoSEQ multiplex PCR; TCRdb keeps in-frame clones, though not all of them. This table has more than 10,000 clones, around nine tenths appearing once. The TCR comes from a man aged 30-40 years with major depressive disorder. Sequencing input: CD4+ T cells from PBMCs.

This chain's CDR3 is CASSLNREAFF. In DNA form, the CDR3 reads TGTGCCAGCAGTCTCAACAGGGAAGCTTTCTTT. This rearrangement joins TRBV28 to TRBJ1-1, with D maybe TRBD1 (5 bases). This CDR3 has 11 amino acids. The V end lost 5 bases, the J end lost 8 bases, and 9 bases lay between the germline ends. Germline CDR1 MDHEN, CDR2 SYDVKM.